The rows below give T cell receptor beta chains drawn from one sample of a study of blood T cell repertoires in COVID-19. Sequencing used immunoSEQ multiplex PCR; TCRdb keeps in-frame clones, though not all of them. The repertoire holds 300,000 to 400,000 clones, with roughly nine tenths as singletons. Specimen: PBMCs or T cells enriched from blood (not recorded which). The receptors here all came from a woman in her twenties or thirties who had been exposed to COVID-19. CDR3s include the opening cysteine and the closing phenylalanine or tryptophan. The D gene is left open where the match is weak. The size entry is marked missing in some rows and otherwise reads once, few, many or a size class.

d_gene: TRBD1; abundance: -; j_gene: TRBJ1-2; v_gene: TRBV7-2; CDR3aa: CASSSPGTGSNYGYTF; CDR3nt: TGTGCCAGCAGCTCGCCAGGGACAGGAAGTAACTATGGCTACACCTTC
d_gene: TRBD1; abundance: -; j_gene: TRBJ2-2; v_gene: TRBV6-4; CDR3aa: CASSVVTGGIGELFF; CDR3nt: TGTGCCAGCAGTGTCGTGACAGGGGGCATCGGGGAGCTGTTTTTT
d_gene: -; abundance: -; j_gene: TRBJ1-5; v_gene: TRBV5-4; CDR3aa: CASSPTTGSNQPQHF; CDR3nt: TGTGCCAGCAGCCCCACGACAGGAAGCAATCAGCCCCAGCATTTT
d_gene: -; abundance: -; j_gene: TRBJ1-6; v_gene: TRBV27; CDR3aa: CASSLRWAGINSPLHF; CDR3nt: TGTGCCAGCAGTCTTAGGTGGGCAGGGATTAATTCACCCCTCCACTTT
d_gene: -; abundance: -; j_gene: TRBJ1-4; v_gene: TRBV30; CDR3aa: CAWSLSSGNEKLFF; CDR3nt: TGTGCCTGGAGTTTGTCTAGCGGGAATGAAAAACTGTTTTTT
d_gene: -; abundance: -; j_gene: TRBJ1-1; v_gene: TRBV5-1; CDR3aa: CASSGRQSNTEAFF; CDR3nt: TGCGCCAGCAGCGGCCGACAGTCGAACACTGAAGCTTTCTTT
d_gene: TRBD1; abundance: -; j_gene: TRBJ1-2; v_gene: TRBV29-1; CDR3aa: CSVTGYNYGYTF; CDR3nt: TGCAGCGTGACAGGGTATAACTATGGCTACACCTTC
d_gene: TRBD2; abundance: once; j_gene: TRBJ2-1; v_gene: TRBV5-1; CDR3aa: CASSLVPSGGGVNEQFF; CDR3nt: TGCGCCAGCAGCTTGGTCCCTAGCGGGGGTGGGGTGAATGAGCAGTTCTTC
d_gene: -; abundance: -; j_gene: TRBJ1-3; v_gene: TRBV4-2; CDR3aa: CASSQSERNTIYF; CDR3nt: TGTGCCAGCAGCCAGTCCGAGAGGAACACCATATATTTT
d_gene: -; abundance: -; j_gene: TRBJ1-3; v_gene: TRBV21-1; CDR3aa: CASTRDRVDTIYF; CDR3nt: TGTGCCAGCACCCGTGACAGAGTTGACACCATATATTTT
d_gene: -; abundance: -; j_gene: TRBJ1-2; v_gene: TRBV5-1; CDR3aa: CASSSQGLGYTF; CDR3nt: TGCGCCAGCAGCTCACAGGGTCTTGGCTACACCTTC
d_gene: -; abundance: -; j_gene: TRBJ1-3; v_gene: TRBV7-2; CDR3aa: CASSLNWGRAYGNTIYF; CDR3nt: TGTGCCAGCAGCTTAAATTGGGGCCGCGCCTATGGAAACACCATATATTTT
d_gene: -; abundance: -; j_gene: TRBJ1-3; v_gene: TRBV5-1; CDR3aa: CASTPGGRAGGYTIYF; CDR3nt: TGCGCCAGCACCCCTGGGGGCAGGGCTGGAGGTTACACCATATATTTT
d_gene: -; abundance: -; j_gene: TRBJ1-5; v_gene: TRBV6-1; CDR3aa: CASRTGQSNQPQHF; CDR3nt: TGTGCCAGCAGGACAGGACAGAGCAATCAGCCCCAGCATTTT
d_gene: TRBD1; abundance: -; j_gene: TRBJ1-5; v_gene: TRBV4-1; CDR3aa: CASSQALTGSNQPQHF; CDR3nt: TGCGCCAGCAGTCAAGCGTTGACAGGGAGCAATCAGCCCCAGCATTTT
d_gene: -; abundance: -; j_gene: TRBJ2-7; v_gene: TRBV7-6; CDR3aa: CASSPSGINEQYF; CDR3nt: TGTGCCAGCAGCCCCAGCGGAATCAACGAGCAGTACTTC
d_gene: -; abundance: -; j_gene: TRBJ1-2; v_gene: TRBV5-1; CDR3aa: CASSSGGATIYGYTF; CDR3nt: TGCGCCAGCAGCTCCGGGGGGGCCACCATTTATGGCTACACCTTC
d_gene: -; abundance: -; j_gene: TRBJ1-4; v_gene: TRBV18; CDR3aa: CASSPRQEGEKLFF; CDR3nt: TGTGCCAGCTCACCACGGCAGGAGGGTGAAAAACTGTTTTTT
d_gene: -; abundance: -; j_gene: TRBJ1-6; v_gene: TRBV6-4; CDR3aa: CASSVTTENSPLHF; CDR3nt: TGTGCCAGCAGTGTTACGACAGAGAATTCACCCCTCCACTTT
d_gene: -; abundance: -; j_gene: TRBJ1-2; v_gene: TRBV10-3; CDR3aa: CAIKWSSYGYTF; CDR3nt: TGTGCCATCAAGTGGTCTAGCTATGGCTACACCTTC
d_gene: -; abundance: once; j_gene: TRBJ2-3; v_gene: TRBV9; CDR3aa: CASSVGHDTDMQYF; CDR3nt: TGTGCCAGCAGCGTAGGGCATGACACAGATATGCAGTATTTT
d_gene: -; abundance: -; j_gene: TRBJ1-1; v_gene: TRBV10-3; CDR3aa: CAISERVLMNTEAFF; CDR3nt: TGTGCCATCAGTGAGCGGGTACTTATGAACACTGAAGCTTTCTTT